In this sample, the clone carrying this T cell receptor (beta chain) turned up a few times. Measured with immunoSEQ multiplex PCR; TCRdb has only the in-frame clones, and not every one. The table has approximately 100,000 clones, around 82% seen once; the top ten hold under 13%. This specimen belongs to a study of blood T cell repertoires in COVID-19. Trimming removed 3 bases from V and 10 bases from J, with 15 bases in between. This CDR3 has 13 residues. Germline loops: CDR1 MGHRA, CDR2 YSYEKL. The chain joins TRBV4-1 to TRBJ1-1; no firm D call. Sequencing used peripheral blood. The sequence was obtained from a man in his 70s with active or convalescent COVID-19. The CDR3 here is CASSHPRSRRAFF. Written as DNA, the CDR3 is TGCGCCAGCAGCCATCCCCGATCGAGGAGAGCTTTCTTT.